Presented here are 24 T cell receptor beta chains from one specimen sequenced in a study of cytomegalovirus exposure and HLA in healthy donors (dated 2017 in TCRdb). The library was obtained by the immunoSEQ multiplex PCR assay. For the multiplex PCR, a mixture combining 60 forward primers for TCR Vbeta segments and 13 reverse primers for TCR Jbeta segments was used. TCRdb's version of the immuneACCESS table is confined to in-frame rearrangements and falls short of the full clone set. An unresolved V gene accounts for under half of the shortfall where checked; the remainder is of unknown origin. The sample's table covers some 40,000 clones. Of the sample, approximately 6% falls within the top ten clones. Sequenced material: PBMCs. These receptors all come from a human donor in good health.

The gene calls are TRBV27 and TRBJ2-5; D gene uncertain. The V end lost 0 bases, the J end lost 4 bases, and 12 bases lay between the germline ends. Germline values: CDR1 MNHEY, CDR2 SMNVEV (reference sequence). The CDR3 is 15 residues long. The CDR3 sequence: CASSLSAWARETQYF. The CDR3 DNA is TGTGCCAGCAGTTTATCCGCCTGGGCACGAGAGACCCAGTACTTC.

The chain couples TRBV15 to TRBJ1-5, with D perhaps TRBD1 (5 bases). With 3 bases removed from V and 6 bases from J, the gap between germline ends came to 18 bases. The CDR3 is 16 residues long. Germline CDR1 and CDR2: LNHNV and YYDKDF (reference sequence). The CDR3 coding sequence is TGTGCCACCAGCAGTCCCGGGGAGGGGTTGACTCAGCCCCAGCATTTT. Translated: CATSSPGEGLTQPQHF.

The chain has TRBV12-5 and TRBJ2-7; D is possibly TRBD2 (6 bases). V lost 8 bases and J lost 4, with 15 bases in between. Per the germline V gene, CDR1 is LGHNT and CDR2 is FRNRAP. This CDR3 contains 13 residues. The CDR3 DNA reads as TGTGCTAGTTCCAATTCTGGGGGGTACGAGCAGTACTTC. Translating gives CASSNSGGYEQYF.

The CDR3 DNA reads TGTGCCACCAGTGAAATCCTGCTAGGAGAAGTCGACACCGGGGAGCTGTTTTTT. Protein sequence: CATSEILLGEVDTGELFF. The chain combines TRBV15 with TRBJ2-2; D is undetermined. Trimming stripped 6 bases from V and 3 bases from J, with 23 bases between. This CDR3 spans 18 amino acids. Germline V gives CDR1 LNHNV, CDR2 YYDKDF (reference sequence).

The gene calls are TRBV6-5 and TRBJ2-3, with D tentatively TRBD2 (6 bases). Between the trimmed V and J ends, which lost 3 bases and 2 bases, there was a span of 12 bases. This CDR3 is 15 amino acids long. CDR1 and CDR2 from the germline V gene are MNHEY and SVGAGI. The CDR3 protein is CASSYTGRPTDTQYF. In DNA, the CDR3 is TGTGCCAGCAGTTATACCGGGAGACCCACAGATACGCAGTATTTT.

CDR3 DNA sequence: TGTGCCAGCAGCCTCCGGAGGATCGCGAACACCGGGGAGCTGTTTTTT. It codes for CASSLRRIANTGELFF. The chain joins TRBV7-2 to TRBJ2-2, with D possibly being TRBD2 (5 bases). V dropped 5 bases and J dropped 0 bases, with 13 bases sitting between them. The germline V gene has CDR1 SGHTA and CDR2 FQGNSA. The CDR3 totals 16 residues.

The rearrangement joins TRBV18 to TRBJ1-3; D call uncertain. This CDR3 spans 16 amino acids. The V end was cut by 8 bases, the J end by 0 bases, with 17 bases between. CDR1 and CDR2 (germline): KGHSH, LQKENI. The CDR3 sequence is CASAPSGPSSGNTIYF. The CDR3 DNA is TGTGCCAGCGCCCCTTCGGGTCCGAGCTCTGGAAACACCATATATTTT.

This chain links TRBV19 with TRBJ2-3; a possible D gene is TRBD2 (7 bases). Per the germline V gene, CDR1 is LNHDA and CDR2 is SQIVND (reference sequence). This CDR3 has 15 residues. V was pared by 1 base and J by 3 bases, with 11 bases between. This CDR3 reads CASSIVGGRTDTQYF. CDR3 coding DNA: TGTGCCAGTAGTATAGTGGGGGGGCGGACAGATACGCAGTATTTT.

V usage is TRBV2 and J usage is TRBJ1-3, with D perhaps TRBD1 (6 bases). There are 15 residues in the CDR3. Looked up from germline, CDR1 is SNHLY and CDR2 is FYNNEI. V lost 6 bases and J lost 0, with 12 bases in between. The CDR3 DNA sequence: TGTGCCAGCAGACGGGACAAGAGCTCTGGAAACACCATATATTTT. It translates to CASRRDKSSGNTIYF.

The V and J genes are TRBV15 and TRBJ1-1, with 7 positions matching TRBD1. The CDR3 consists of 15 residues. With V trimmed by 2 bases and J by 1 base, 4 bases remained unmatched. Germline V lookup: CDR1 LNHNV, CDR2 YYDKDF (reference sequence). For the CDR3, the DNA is TGTGCCACCAGCAGACCCAGGGGGAGGAACACTGAAGCTTTCTTT. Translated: CATSRPRGRNTEAFF.

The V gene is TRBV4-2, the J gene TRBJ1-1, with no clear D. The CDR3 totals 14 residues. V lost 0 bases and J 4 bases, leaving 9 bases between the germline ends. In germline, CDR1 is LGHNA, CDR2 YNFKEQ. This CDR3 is CASSQEEGGTEAFF. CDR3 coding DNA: TGTGCCAGCAGCCAAGAGGAGGGAGGCACTGAAGCTTTCTTT.

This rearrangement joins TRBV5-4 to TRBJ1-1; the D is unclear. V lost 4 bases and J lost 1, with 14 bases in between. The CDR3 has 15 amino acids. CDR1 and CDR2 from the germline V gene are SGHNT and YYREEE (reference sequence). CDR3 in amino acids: CASSPDWGGNTEAFF. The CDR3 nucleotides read TGTGCCAGCAGCCCCGATTGGGGAGGGAACACTGAAGCTTTCTTT.

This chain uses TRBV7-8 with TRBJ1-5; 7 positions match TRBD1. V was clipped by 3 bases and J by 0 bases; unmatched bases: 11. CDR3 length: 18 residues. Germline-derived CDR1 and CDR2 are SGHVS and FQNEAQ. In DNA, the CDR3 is TGTGCCAGCAGCTTCGACAGGGAAGGGGGGTATAGCAATCAGCCCCAGCATTTT. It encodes CASSFDREGGYSNQPQHF.

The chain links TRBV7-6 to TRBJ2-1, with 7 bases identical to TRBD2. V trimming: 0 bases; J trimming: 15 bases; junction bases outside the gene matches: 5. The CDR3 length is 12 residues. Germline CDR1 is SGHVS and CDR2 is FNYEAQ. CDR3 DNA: TGTGCCAGCAGCTTAGCTGCGGGGGAAGTGTTCTTC. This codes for CASSLAAGEVFF.

The CDR3 spells CASSEAHRSYHEQYF. CDR3 DNA: TGTGCCAGCAGTGAAGCTCATAGATCCTACCACGAGCAGTACTTC. J is TRBJ2-7 and V is TRBV6-1, with no clear D. The CDR3 runs 15 residues. V was clipped by 0 bases and J by 5 bases, with 14 bases between them. Germline V gives CDR1 MNHNS, CDR2 SASEGT.

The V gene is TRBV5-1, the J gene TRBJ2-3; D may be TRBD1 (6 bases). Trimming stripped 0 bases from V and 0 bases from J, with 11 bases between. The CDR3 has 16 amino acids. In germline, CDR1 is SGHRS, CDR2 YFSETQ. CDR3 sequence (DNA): TGCGCCAGCAGCTTGGGAGGGGGAGCTAGCACAGATACGCAGTATTTT. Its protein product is CASSLGGGASTDTQYF.

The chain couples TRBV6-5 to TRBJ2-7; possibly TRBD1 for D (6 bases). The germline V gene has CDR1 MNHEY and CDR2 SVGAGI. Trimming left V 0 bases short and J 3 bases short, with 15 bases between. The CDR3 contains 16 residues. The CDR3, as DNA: TGTGCCAGCAGTTACTCGAACAGGGTAACAGGCTACGAGCAGTACTTC. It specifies CASSYSNRVTGYEQYF.

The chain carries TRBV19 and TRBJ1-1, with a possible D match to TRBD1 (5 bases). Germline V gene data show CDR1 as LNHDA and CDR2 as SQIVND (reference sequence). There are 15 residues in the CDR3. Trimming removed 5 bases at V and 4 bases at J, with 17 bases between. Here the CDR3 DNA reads TGTGCCAGTAGTCCCGGACTCCTCGGGGGCACTGAAGCTTTCTTT. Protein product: CASSPGLLGGTEAFF.

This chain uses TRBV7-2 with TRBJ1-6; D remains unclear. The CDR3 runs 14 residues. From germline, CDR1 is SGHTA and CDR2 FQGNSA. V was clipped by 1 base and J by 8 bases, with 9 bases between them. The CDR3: CASSLVGVDSPLHF. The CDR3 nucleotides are TGTGCCAGCAGCTTAGTCGGGGTGGATTCACCCCTCCACTTT. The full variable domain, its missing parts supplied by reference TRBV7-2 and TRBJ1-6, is GAGVSQSPSNKVTEKGKDVELRCDPISGHTALYWYRQSLGQGLEFLIYFQGNSAPDKSGLPSDRFSAERTGGSVSTLTIQRTQQEDSAVYLCASSLVGVDSPLHFGNGTRLTVT.

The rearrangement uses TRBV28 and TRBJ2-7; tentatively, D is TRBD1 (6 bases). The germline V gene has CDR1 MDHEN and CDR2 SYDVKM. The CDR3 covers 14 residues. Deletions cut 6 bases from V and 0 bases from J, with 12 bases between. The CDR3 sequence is CASSQDSRSYEQYF. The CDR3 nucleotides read TGTGCCAGCAGCCAGGACAGTCGCTCCTACGAGCAGTACTTC.

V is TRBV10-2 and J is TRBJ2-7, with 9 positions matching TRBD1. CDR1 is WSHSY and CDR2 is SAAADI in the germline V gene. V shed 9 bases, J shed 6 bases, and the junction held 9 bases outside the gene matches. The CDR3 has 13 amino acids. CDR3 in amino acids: CASRQGGAGEQYF. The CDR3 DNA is TGCGCCAGTCGACAGGGGGGGGCGGGCGAGCAGTACTTC.

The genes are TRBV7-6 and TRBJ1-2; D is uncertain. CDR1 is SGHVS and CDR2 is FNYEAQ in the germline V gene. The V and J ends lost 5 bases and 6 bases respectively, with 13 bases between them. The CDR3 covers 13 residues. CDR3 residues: CASSPIAGNGYTF. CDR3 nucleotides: TGTGCCAGCAGCCCCATAGCGGGGAATGGCTACACCTTC.

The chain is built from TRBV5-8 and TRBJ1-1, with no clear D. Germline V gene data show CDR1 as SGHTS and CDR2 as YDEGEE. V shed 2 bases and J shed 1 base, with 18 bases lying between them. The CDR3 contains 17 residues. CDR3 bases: TGTGCCAGCAGCTTAACGTCTCCCGGGGTGCCGAACACTGAAGCTTTCTTT. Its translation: CASSLTSPGVPNTEAFF.

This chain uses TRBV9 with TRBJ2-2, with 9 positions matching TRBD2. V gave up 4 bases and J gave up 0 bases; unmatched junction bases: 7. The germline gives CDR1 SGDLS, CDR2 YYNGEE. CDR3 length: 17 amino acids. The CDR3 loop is CASSSSLAGTNTGELFF. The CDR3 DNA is TGTGCCAGCAGCTCTTCTCTAGCGGGGACGAACACCGGGGAGCTGTTTTTT.